The T cell receptor (beta chain) under discussion was sequenced for a study of blood T cell repertoires in COVID-19. Study at large: Sources were T cells, B-cell-depleted T cells, or PBMCs; the material itself was cDNA or gDNA.

Per the authors' pipeline: Amplification from reference gene primers served as the basis for estimated nucleated cell counts. Profiling relied on immunoSEQ multiplex PCR, and the TCRdb table lists in-frame clones only, not all of them. V and J calls plus clone size are reproduced from that table; the DNA served to infer D and trimming. The data show about 77,000 clones, with about 92% seen just once and approximately 15% held by the top ten. Per germline, CDR1 SGDLS and CDR2 YYNGEE. V gave up 4 bases and J gave up 11 bases, with 19 bases separating them. This CDR3 spans 14 amino acids. Input material: peripheral blood. The chain is built from TRBV9 and TRBJ1-5, with D perhaps TRBD1 (5 bases). The sequence was collected from a woman at least 80 years old with active or convalescent COVID-19. CDR3 nucleotide sequence: TGTGCCAGCAGCCCCCCTGGGGGGGGTTCAGCCCAGCATTTT. Translation gives CASSPPGGGSAQHF.